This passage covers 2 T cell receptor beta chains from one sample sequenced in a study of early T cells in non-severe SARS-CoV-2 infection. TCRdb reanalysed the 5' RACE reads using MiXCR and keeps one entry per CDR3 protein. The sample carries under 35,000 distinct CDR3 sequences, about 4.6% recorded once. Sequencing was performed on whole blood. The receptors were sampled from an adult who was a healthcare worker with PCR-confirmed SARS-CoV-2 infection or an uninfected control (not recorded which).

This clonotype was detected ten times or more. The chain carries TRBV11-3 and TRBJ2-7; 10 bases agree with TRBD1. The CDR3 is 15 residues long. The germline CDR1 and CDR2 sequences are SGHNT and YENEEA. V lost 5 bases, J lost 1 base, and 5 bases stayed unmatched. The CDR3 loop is CASSGQGGCSYEQYF. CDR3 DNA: TGTGCCAGCAGCGGACAGGGGGGATGTTCCTACGAGCAGTACTTC.

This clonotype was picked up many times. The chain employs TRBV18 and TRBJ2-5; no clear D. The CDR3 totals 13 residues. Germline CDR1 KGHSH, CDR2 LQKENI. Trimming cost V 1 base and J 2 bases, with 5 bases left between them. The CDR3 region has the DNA TGTGCCAGCTCACCACGGCAGCAAGAGACCCAGTACTTC. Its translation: CASSPRQQETQYF.